The T cell receptor beta chain under discussion was sequenced for a study of blood T cell repertoires in COVID-19. Overall study: Donors in the United States, Italy and Spain gave samples during acute or convalescent COVID-19. T cells, B-cell-depleted T cells, or PBMCs supplied cDNA or gDNA.

Participants reported their clinical history, and cohort assignment relied on those reports. Contact with a PCR-confirmed or clinician-diagnosed COVID-19 case occurred within 2 weeks of entry. Sequencing was performed with immunoSEQ multiplex PCR; in TCRdb, only in-frame clones are kept and a portion is missing. The sample holds some 320,000 clones, less than 85% seen once. Per germline, CDR1 MNHEY and CDR2 SVGAGI. Trimming cost V 6 bases and J 8 bases; bases outside gene matches: 11. This CDR3 region has 15 residues. This rearrangement joins TRBV6-5 to TRBJ1-4; TRBD1 matches at 8 bases. Sequencing was carried out using PBMCs or T cells enriched from blood (not recorded which). The origin of this receptor is a young woman who had been exposed to COVID-19. This CDR3 reads CASRRSLTGVEKLFF. The CDR3 nucleotides are TGTGCCAGCAGAAGAAGTCTGACAGGGGTGGAAAAACTGTTTTTT.